This entry is about one TCR beta chain. These data belong to a study of control samples from healthy donors and cancer patients. Method: immunoSEQ multiplex PCR; TCRdb's copy keeps in-frame clones and lacks some. The sample lists about 70,000 clones, more than 80% seen once, with 2.5% to 3% in the top ten. V lost 3 bases and J lost 5, with 5 bases in between. Germline V gene sequence: CDR1 DFQATT, CDR2 SNEGSKA (reference sequence). The CDR3 runs 10 residues. The receptor was derived from a woman aged 45 to 65 with lung cancer. The chain employs TRBV20-1 and TRBJ2-7; no clear D. The sequencing sample was made of PBMCs. The CDR3 protein is CSASHHEQYF. CDR3 sequence (DNA): TGCAGTGCTAGCCACCACGAGCAGTACTTC.